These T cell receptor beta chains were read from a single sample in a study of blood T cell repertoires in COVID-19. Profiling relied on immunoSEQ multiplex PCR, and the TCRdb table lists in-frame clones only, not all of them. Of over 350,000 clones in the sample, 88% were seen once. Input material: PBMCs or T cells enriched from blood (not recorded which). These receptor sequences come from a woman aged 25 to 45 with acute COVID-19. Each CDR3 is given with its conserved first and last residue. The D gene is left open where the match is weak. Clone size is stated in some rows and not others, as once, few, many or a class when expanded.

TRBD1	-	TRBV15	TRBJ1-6	TGTGCCACCAGCAGGGGACTGACAGGGAATTCACCCCTCCACTTT	CATSRGLTGNSPLHF
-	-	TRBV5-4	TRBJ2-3	TGTGCCAGCAGCTTCTCAGGGGTGGATACGCAGTATTTT	CASSFSGVDTQYF
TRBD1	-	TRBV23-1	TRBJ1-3	TGCGCCAGCAGTCAATCTTTCGGGACAGCTGGAAACACCATATATTTT	CASSQSFGTAGNTIYF
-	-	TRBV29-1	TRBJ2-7	TGCAGCGTTGTGGGGAGAACCTACGAGCAGTACTTC	CSVVGRTYEQYF
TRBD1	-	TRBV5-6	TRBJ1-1	TGTGCCAGCAGATCAGGGGGCCCTGAAGCTTTCTTT	CASRSGGPEAFF
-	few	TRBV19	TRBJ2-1	TGTGCCAGTAGGGCCAGGGGCTACAATGAGCAGTTCTTC	CASRARGYNEQFF
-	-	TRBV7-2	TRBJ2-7	TGTGCCAGCAGCTTCCGACGGGGGTACGAGCAGTACTTC	CASSFRRGYEQYF
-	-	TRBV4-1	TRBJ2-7	TGCGCCAGCAGCCAAGCGGAGGACTACGAGCAGTACTTC	CASSQAEDYEQYF
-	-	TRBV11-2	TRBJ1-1	TGTGCCAGCAGCTTATTTGCGGCGAACACTGAAGCTTTCTTT	CASSLFAANTEAFF
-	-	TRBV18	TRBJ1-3	TGTGCCAGCTCAAACCTCCCCGGACAGTTCCTTGTCTCTGGAAACACCATATATTTT	CASSNLPGQFLVSGNTIYF
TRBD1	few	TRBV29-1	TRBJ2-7	TGCAGCGCTCAACCCGGGACAGGGTTGCGGGAGCAGTACTTC	CSAQPGTGLREQYF
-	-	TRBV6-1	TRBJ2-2	TGTGCCAGCAGTGAAAGGGGCGGGGGCCTGAACACCGGGGAGCTGTTTTTT	CASSERGGGLNTGELFF
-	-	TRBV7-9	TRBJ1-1	TGTGCCAGCAGCTCCTGGGGAGGGATGAACACTGAAGCTTTCTTT	CASSSWGGMNTEAFF
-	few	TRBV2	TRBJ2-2	TGTGCCAGCAGCGTCCGTGGGGAGCTGTTTTTT	CASSVRGELFF
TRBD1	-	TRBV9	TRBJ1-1	TGTGCCAGCAGCCGATTACCGGGACAGGGGACCGATGAAGCTTTCTTT	CASSRLPGQGTDEAFF
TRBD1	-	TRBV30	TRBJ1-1	TGTGCCTGGAGTACAGGGGGCCGGGGTGAAGCTTTCTTT	CAWSTGGRGEAFF
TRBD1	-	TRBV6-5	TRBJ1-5	TGTGCCAGCAGTTACGGGACAGGGAAGGATCAGCCCCAGCATTTT	CASSYGTGKDQPQHF
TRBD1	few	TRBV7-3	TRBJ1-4	TGTGCCAGCAGCTCAACCGACAGGGAGGTTCGTAATAGGAGAGGACTGTTTTTT	CASSSTDREVRNRRGLFF
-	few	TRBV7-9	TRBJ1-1	TGTGCCAGCAGCTTATCCCCGGGGGGGAACACTGAAGCTTTCTTT	CASSLSPGGNTEAFF
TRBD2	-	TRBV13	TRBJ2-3	TGTGCCAGCAGCTTGAGACTAGCGGGGGGGCCACATCCAGATACGCAGTATTTT	CASSLRLAGGPHPDTQYF
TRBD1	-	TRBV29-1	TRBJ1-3	TGCAGCGGTACGACAGGGGGCGGAAACACCATATATTTT	CSGTTGGGNTIYF
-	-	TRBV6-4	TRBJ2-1	TGTGCCAGCAGTGACTCGGTGGGGGGGCCGTTTAATGAGCAGTTCTTC	CASSDSVGGPFNEQFF
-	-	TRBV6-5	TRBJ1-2	TGTGCCAGCAGTTACTCGATACGGTACTCCGGTGGCTACACCTTC	CASSYSIRYSGGYTF
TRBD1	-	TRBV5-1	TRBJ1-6	TGCGCCAGCAGCAACGGGGACAGTTGGGGCTCCTATAATTCACCCCTCCACTTT	CASSNGDSWGSYNSPLHF
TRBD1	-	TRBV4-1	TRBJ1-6	TGCGCCAGCAGCCACCTGGGACAGGGGAAGCCACCCCTCCACTTT	CASSHLGQGKPPLHF
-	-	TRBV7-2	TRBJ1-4	TGTGCCAGCAGCTTAGGGGCAGGCCATGAAAAACTGTTTTTT	CASSLGAGHEKLFF
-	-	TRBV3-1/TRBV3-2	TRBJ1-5	TGTGCCAGCAGTACAGGGTTAAATCAGCCCCAGCATTTT	CASSTGLNQPQHF
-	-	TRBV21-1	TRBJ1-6	TGTGCCAGTCTTAAAGCAGGGAAAAATTCACCCCTCCACTTT	CASLKAGKNSPLHF
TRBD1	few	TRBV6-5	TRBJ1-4	TGTGCCAGCATGACAGGGGGCGCTAATGAAAAACTGTTTTTT	CASMTGGANEKLFF
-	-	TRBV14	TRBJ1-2	TGTGCCAGCAGCCAAGACAGGGGCTACACCTTC	CASSQDRGYTF
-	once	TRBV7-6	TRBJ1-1	TGTGCCAGCAGCTACGAACAGGGACGTTTAGCTGAAGCTTTCTTT	CASSYEQGRLAEAFF
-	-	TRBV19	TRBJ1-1	TGTGCCAGTAGTATAGACCGCGGGAACAGGTTTGGGGGCACTGAAGCTTTCTTT	CASSIDRGNRFGGTEAFF